These 8 T cell receptor beta chains came from one sample sequenced in a study of blood T cell repertoires in COVID-19. Method: immunoSEQ multiplex PCR; TCRdb's copy keeps in-frame clones and lacks some. This table holds roughly 80,000 clones, around 81% found once. Material for sequencing was peripheral blood. The origin of the receptors is a human donor in a cohort sampled during active COVID-19.

The genes are TRBV27 and TRBJ2-5; 10 bases are shared with TRBD1. V was pared by 5 bases and J by 2 bases, with 8 bases of the junction left unmatched. Germline CDR1 MNHEY, CDR2 SMNVEV (reference sequence). This CDR3 comprises 16 residues. The CDR3 DNA follows: TGTGCCAGCAGTCCGACAGGGGGCCGGATACAAGAGACCCAGTACTTC. As protein: CASSPTGGRIQETQYF.

The chain is built from TRBV19 and TRBJ1-2; maybe TRBD1 (6 bases). V was clipped by 6 bases and J by 2 bases, with 10 bases between them. Germline loops: CDR1 LNHDA, CDR2 SQIVND (reference sequence). CDR3 length equals 13 residues. CDR3: CASSSTGNYGYTF. The CDR3 coding sequence is TGTGCCAGTAGCTCTACAGGGAACTATGGCTACACCTTC. Complete variable domain (other parts from reference TRBV19 and TRBJ1-2): DGGITQSPKYLFRKEGQNVTLSCEQNLNHDAMYWYRQDPGQGLRLIYYSQIVNDFQKGDIAEGYSVSREKKESFPLTVTSAQKNPTAFYLCASSSTGNYGYTFGSGTRLTVV.

This rearrangement joins TRBV6-4 to TRBJ1-1; TRBD1 is a possible D gene (5 bases). The CDR3 covers 13 residues. The V end lost 4 bases, the J end lost 1 base, and 7 bases lay between the germline ends. CDR1 is MRHNA, CDR2 SNTAGT, per germline. The CDR3 loop is CASSVQENTEAFF. The CDR3 nucleotides are TGTGCCAGCAGTGTACAGGAGAACACTGAAGCTTTCTTT.

The rearrangement links TRBV19 to TRBJ2-7; TRBD2 matches at 11 bases. The CDR3 sequence is 15 residues long. Trimming at V came to 3 bases and at J to 2 bases, leaving 3 bases not matched to a gene. CDR1 is LNHDA and CDR2 is SQIVND in the germline V gene (reference sequence). CDR3 sequence: CASSIRLAGTYEQYF. In DNA form, the CDR3 reads TGTGCCAGTAGTATTCGACTAGCGGGGACCTACGAGCAGTACTTC.

This clone appeared a single time. The chain uses TRBV29-1 and TRBJ1-4, with 8 nucleotides matching TRBD1. The CDR3 is 14 residues long. After removal of 6 bases from V and 6 bases from J, the junction contained 9 bases not matched to a gene. Germline V CDR1 and CDR2: SQVTM, ANQGSEA. Written as DNA, the CDR3 is TGCAGCGTCGAACCAGGGGGCGCCCATGAAAAACTGTTTTTT. The encoded protein is CSVEPGGAHEKLFF.

The V and J genes are TRBV30 and TRBJ2-1, with TRBD1 identical over 10 bases. Germline V lookup: CDR1 GTSNPN, CDR2 SVGIG (reference sequence). The CDR3 totals 14 residues. V trimming: 3 bases; J trimming: 10 bases; junction bases outside the gene matches: 9. For the CDR3, the DNA is TGTGCCTGGAGGATTTCGGGACAGGGGCCCGAGCAGTTCTTC. Protein sequence: CAWRISGQGPEQFF.

The genes are TRBV27 and TRBJ1-6; perhaps TRBD1 as D (6 bases). Germline V gene data show CDR1 as MNHEY and CDR2 as SMNVEV (reference sequence). V lost 6 bases and J lost 7, with 13 bases in between. The CDR3 is 14 residues long. CDR3 in DNA: TGTGCCAGCAGCACAGGGTTGGAAAATTCACCCCTCCACTTT. Its protein product is CASSTGLENSPLHF.

The V and J genes are TRBV5-4 and TRBJ2-2, with a possible D match to TRBD1 (6 bases). The ends were cut back, 2 bases at V and 0 bases at J, with 17 bases in the middle. CDR3 size: 18 residues. Per germline, CDR1 SGHNT and CDR2 YYREEE (reference sequence). This CDR3 is CASSFWGHRQSNTGELFF. CDR3 sequence (DNA): TGTGCCAGCAGCTTTTGGGGGCACCGCCAGTCGAACACCGGGGAGCTGTTTTTT.